Below are 19 T cell receptor beta chains sequenced from a single sample in a study of shared clonotypes between healthy human individuals. TCRdb keeps only in-frame clones here, not all; method: immunoSEQ multiplex PCR. The repertoire has about 480,000 clones, about 79% of them found once; the top ten carry around 13%. The sequencing sample was made of PBMCs. The receptor set was obtained from a woman in her 40s in good health. Some clones in this sample may be carry-over from other donors' samples.

The rearrangement uses TRBV19 and TRBJ1-1; the D is unclear. V was trimmed by 5 bases and J by 7 bases, leaving 11 bases between them. Germline CDR1 is LNHDA and CDR2 is SQIVND (reference sequence). This CDR3 is 12 amino acids long. This CDR3 is CASSFLLGEAFF. The DNA of the CDR3 is TGTGCCAGTAGTTTCCTCTTAGGTGAAGCTTTCTTT.

The chain employs TRBV11-2 and TRBJ1-2; 9 nucleotides align to TRBD1. The CDR3 covers 14 residues. CDR1 is SGHAT and CDR2 is FQNNGV in the germline V gene. Trimming at V came to 5 bases and at J to 6 bases, leaving 7 bases not matched to a gene. CDR3 sequence (DNA): TGTGCCAGCAGCCCGTGGGACAGGGAAGATGGCTACACCTTC. It specifies CASSPWDREDGYTF. The full variable domain, its missing parts supplied by reference TRBV11-2 and TRBJ1-2, is EAGVAQSPRYKIIEKRQSVAFWCNPISGHATLYWYQQILGQGPKLLIQFQNNGVVDDSQLPKDRFSAERLKGVDSTLKIQPAKLEDSAVYLCASSPWDREDGYTFGSGTRLTVV.

The genes are TRBV12-2 and TRBJ1-3. TRBV12-2 is reported as a pseudogene. The CDR3 has 16 residues. The CDR3 DNA reads TGTGCAAGTCGCTTAGACCCCAGAGACTCTGGAAACACCATATATTTT. Translated: CASRLDPRDSGNTIYF.

With regard to this clone: A read error may produce the germline difference seen at one junction end. The chain employs TRBV5-4 and TRBJ1-1; maybe TRBD1 (5 bases). The length of the CDR3 is 17 residues. Germline values: CDR1 SGHNT, CDR2 YYREEE (reference sequence). In DNA form, the CDR3 reads TGCGCCAGCAGCCCCTTCCATATGTCGGGGGGGAACACTGAAGCTTTCTTT. Amino acids: CASSPFHMSGGNTEAFF.

V is TRBV29-1 and J is TRBJ2-3; D is unclear. The CDR3 spans 12 residues. V gave up 7 bases and J gave up 4 bases, with 12 bases separating them. Germline CDR1 and CDR2: SQVTM and ANQGSEA. The CDR3 DNA reads TGCAGCGCTGTGCTACGTCCAGATACGCAGTATTTT. Translated: CSAVLRPDTQYF.

With respect to this clone: At the DNA level, this CDR3 is encoded by other sequences in the same sample as well. The V and J genes are TRBV30 and TRBJ1-4; tentatively, D is TRBD1 (5 bases). Trimming shortened V by 0 bases and J by 8 bases, and 19 bases separated the two germline ends. The CDR3 has 16 amino acids. CDR1 is GTSNPN and CDR2 is SVGIG in the germline V gene (reference sequence). As DNA, the CDR3 is TGTGCCTGGAGTGTTTGGGGCAGGCAGGGCGGAGAAAAACTGTTTTTT. This encodes CAWSVWGRQGGEKLFF.

On this clone itself: At one of its ends the junction is not consistent with the germline gene, which may arise from a read error. V gene TRBV30 combines with J gene TRBJ1-1; no clear D. This CDR3 spans 11 amino acids. Germline-derived CDR1 and CDR2 are GTSNPN and SVGIG (reference sequence). Here the CDR3 reads CAWSGNALPIF. CDR3 DNA: TGTGCCTGGAGTGGGAACGCTCTCCCCATTTTT.

This chain links TRBV5-4 with TRBJ2-5, with 10 bases fitting TRBD2. Losses at the gene ends were 4 bases for V and 5 bases for J; bases not matched to a gene: 11. Germline values: CDR1 SGHNT, CDR2 YYREEE (reference sequence). CDR3 length equals 16 residues. The CDR3 here is CASSPTPLAGWETQYF. The CDR3 DNA sequence: TGTGCCAGCAGCCCCACTCCACTAGCGGGGTGGGAGACCCAGTACTTC.

The rearrangement uses TRBV9 and TRBJ2-5; TRBD2 aligns across 7 bases. The CDR3 is 15 residues long. From germline, CDR1 is SGDLS and CDR2 YYNGEE. Losses at the gene ends were 2 bases for V and 2 bases for J; bases not matched to a gene: 6. DNA for the CDR3: TGTGCCAGCAGCGTTCATTCTAGCGGACAAGAGACCCAGTACTTC. The encoded protein is CASSVHSSGQETQYF. Looking up the rest from reference TRBV9 and TRBJ2-5 gives the full variable domain: DSGVTQTPKHLITATGQRVTLRCSPRSGDLSVYWYQQSLDQGLQFLIQYYNGEERAKGNILERFSAQQFPDLHSELNLSSLELGDSALYFCASSVHSSGQETQYFGPGTRLLVL.

Points on this clone: A much larger clone is a single base away; this may be a read error. This sequence joins TRBV6-1 and TRBJ1-2; 8 bases line up with TRBD1. The CDR3 sequence is 14 residues long. CDR1 and CDR2 (germline): MNHNS, SASEGT. The CDR3 DNA is TGTGCCGGCAGCGAAGGGGACAGGAATTATGGCTACACCTTC. Amino acid sequence: CAGSEGDRNYGYTF.

The V call is TRBV7-2, the J call TRBJ2-7, with D possibly matching TRBD2 (6 bases). Trimming stripped 6 bases from V and 0 bases from J, with 15 bases between. This CDR3 contains 15 residues. Germline CDR1 SGHTA, CDR2 FQGNSA. CDR3 sequence: CASSEQSGVSYEQYF. In nucleotides, the CDR3 is TGTGCCAGCAGTGAGCAGTCGGGAGTCTCCTACGAGCAGTACTTC.

The chain links TRBV5-4 to TRBJ2-5, with no clear D. The ends were cut back, 2 bases at V and 5 bases at J, with 10 bases in the middle. CDR1 SGHNT and CDR2 YYREEE come from the germline V gene (reference sequence). The CDR3 totals 13 residues. CDR3 nucleotides: TGTGCCAGCAGCTTCCAGGAGCGTGAGACCCAGTACTTC. This sequence encodes CASSFQERETQYF. Complete variable domain (other parts from reference TRBV5-4 and TRBJ2-5): ETGVTQSPTHLIKTRGQQVTLRCSSQSGHNTVSWYQQALGQGPQFIFQYYREEENGRGNFPPRFSGLQFPNYSSELNVNALELDDSALYLCASSFQERETQYFGPGTRLLVL.

This clone was counted between two and nine times. The V and J genes are TRBV5-1 and TRBJ2-5, with D possibly matching TRBD1 (6 bases). Germline loops: CDR1 SGHRS, CDR2 YFSETQ. The V gene lost 2 bases and the J gene lost 1 base, with 9 bases spanning the gap. The CDR3 runs 14 residues. Here the CDR3 DNA reads TGCGCCAGCAGCTTTGCAGGGGCCCAAGAGACCCAGTACTTC. The encoded protein is CASSFAGAQETQYF. The full variable domain, rest sourced from reference TRBV5-1 and TRBJ2-5, is KAGVTQTPRYLIKTRGQQVTLSCSPISGHRSVSWYQQTPGQGLQFLFEYFSETQRNKGNFPGRFSGRQFSNSRSEMNVSTLELGDSALYLCASSFAGAQETQYFGPGTRLLVL.

The chain employs TRBV11-1 and TRBJ2-1; D is ambiguous. From germline, CDR1 is SGHAT and CDR2 FQDESV (reference sequence). CDR3 size: 16 residues. The ends were cut back, 0 bases at V and 0 bases at J, with 9 bases in the middle. DNA for the CDR3: TGTGCCAGCAGCTTAGCTAGCCGGAGCTCCTACAATGAGCAGTTCTTC. It translates to CASSLASRSSYNEQFF.

The chain recombines TRBV2 with TRBJ2-5, with unresolved D. The end of the DNA fits TRBJ2-7 better, so the J call may be wrong. The CDR3 length is 11 residues. Germline V gene data show CDR1 as SNHLY and CDR2 as FYNNEI. The DNA for the CDR3 is TGTGCCAGCAGTCCCTCCTACGAGCAGTACTTC. It is translated as CASSPSYEQYF.

This clone has a single count. The chain links TRBV6-5 to TRBJ1-1, with unresolved D. CDR3 length: 14 amino acids. Trimming left V 11 bases short and J 0 bases short, with 16 bases between. The germline gives CDR1 MNHEY, CDR2 SVGAGI. CDR3 nucleotide sequence: TGTGCCGGCCTTCGTAAGGCGGTGAACACTGAAGCTTTCTTT. Protein product: CAGLRKAVNTEAFF.

The genes are TRBV4-1 and TRBJ2-7; D remains ambiguous. Germline lookup yields CDR1 MGHRA and CDR2 YSYEKL. Trimming shortened V by 3 bases and J by 3 bases, and 9 bases separated the two germline ends. This CDR3 is 13 amino acids long. The DNA of the CDR3 is TGCGCCAGCAGCCACTACGACAACTACGAGCAGTACTTC. Its protein product is CASSHYDNYEQYF.

This chain joins TRBV7-2 and TRBJ2-7; the match to TRBD1 covers 7 bases. This CDR3 region has 14 residues. Germline V gives CDR1 SGHTA, CDR2 FQGNSA. The ends lost 2 bases at V and 2 bases at J; junction bases unmatched: 3. In DNA form, the CDR3 reads TGTGCCAGCAGCTTATGGGGACAGCCCTACGAGCAGTACTTC. Translated: CASSLWGQPYEQYF.

The chain combines TRBV7-3 with TRBJ2-2, with 7 bases identical to TRBD1. The CDR3 length is 15 residues. CDR1 is SGHTA, CDR2 FQGTGA, per germline. With V trimmed by 2 bases and J by 3 bases, 3 bases remained unmatched. The CDR3 loop is CASSLDRAYTGELFF. Here the CDR3 DNA reads TGTGCCAGCAGCTTAGACAGGGCGTACACCGGGGAGCTGTTTTTT.